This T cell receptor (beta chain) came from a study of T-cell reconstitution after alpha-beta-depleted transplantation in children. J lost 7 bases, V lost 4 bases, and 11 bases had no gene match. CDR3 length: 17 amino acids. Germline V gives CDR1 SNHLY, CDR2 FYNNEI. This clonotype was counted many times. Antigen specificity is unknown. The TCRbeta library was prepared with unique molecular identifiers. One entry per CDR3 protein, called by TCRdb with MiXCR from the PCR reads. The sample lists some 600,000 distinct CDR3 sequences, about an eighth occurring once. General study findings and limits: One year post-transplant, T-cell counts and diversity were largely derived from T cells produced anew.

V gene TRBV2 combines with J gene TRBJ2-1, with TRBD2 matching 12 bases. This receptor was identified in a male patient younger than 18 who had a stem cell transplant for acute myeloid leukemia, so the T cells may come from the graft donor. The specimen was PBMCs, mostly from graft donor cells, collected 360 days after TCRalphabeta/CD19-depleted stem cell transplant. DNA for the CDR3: TGTGCCAGCAGTGGGAGGCTAGCGGGAGGGCCTTTGAATGAGCAGTTCTTC. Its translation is CASSGRLAGGPLNEQFF.